This TCR beta chain was sequenced in a study of cytomegalovirus exposure and HLA in healthy donors. Study outcomes and limitations: Among the most significant clusters, several appeared linked to common viral pathogens in a later analysis.

PCR involved 60 Vbeta and 13 Jbeta primers. Generated by immunoSEQ multiplex PCR, the TCRdb table keeps only in-frame clones and is missing some. The table records about 240,000 clones, 81% of them present only once. As to this clone: What it binds is not known.

Per the germline V gene, CDR1 is SEHNR and CDR2 is FQNEAQ (reference sequence). Trimming left V 5 bases short and J 1 base short, with 11 bases between. The CDR3 is 14 residues long. The source is a woman aged 60-75 years in good health and CMV-seropositive. The material sequenced was PBMCs. The chain carries TRBV7-9 and TRBJ1-2, with TRBD1 as a possible D gene (5 bases). The CDR3 DNA reads TGTGCCAGCAGCAGACAGACCTTTAACTATGGCTACACCTTC. Protein product: CASSRQTFNYGYTF.